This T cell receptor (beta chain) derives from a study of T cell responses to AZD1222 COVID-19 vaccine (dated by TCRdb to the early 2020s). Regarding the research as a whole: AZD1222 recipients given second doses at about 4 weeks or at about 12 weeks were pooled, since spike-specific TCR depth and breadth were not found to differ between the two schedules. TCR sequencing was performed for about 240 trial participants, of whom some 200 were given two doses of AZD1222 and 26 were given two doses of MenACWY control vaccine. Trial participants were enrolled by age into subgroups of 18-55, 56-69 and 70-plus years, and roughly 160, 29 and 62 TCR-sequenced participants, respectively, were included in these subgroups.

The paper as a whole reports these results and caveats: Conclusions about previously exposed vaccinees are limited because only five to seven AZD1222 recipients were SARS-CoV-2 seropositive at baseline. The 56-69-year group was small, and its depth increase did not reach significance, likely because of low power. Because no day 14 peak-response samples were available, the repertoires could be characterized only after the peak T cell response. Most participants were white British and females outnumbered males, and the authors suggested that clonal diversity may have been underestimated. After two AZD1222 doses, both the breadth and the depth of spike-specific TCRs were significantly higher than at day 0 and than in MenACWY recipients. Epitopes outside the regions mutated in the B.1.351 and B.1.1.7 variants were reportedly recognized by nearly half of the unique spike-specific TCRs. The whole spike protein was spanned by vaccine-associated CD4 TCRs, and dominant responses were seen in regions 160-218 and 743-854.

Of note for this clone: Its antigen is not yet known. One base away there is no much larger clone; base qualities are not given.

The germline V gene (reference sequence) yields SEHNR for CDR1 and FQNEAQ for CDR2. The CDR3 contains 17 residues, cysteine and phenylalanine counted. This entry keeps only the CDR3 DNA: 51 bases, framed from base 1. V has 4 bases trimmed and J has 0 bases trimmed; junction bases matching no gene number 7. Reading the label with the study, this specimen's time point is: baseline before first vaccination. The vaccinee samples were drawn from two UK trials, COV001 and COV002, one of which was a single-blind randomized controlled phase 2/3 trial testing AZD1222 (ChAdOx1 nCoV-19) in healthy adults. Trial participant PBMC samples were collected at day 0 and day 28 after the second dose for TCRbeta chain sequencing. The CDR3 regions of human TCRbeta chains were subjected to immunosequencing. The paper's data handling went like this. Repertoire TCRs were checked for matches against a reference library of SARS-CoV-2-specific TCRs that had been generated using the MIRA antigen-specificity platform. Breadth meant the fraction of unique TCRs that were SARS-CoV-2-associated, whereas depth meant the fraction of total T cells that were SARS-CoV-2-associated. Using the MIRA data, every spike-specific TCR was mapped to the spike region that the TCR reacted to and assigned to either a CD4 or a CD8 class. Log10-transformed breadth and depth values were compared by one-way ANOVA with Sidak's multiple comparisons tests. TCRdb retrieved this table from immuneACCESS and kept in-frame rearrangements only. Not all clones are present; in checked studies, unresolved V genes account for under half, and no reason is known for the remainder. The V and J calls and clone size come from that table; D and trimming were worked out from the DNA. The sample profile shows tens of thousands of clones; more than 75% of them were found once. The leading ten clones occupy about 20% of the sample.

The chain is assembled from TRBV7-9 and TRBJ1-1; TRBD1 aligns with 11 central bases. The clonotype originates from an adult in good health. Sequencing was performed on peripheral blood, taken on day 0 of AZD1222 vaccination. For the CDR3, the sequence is CASSCGTGGDMNTEAFF. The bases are TGTGCCAGCAGCTGCGGGACAGGGGGGGACATGAACACTGAAGCTTTCTTT.